This is a list of T cell receptor beta chains from one sample in a study of CD8 T cells in Susac syndrome. TCRdb passed the immunoSEQ multiplex PCR reads through MiXCR, listing each CDR3 protein once. The sample contains 140,000 or so distinct CDR3 sequences, almost 96% of which appear only once. The material sequenced was CD4+ T cells from PBMCs. All receptors derive from a human donor with Susac syndrome. CDR3s include the opening cysteine and the closing phenylalanine or tryptophan. The order of the fields is D gene, V gene, clone size, J gene, CDR3 protein, CDR3 DNA. The D gene is left open where the match is weak. Rows may omit the clone size; those that give it use once, few, many or a size class.

d_gene: -
v_gene: TRBV29-1
abundance: -
j_gene: TRBJ2-3
CDR3aa: CSVALGGTSTDTQYF
CDR3nt: TGCAGCGTTGCCTTGGGCGGGACTAGCACAGATACGCAGTATTTT

d_gene: TRBD1
v_gene: TRBV7-3
abundance: -
j_gene: TRBJ2-3
CDR3aa: CASSSQGAGDTQYF
CDR3nt: TGTGCCAGCAGCTCCCAGGGGGCTGGAGATACGCAGTATTTT

d_gene: TRBD2
v_gene: TRBV4-1
abundance: -
j_gene: TRBJ2-1
CDR3aa: CASSLRALAVNEQFF
CDR3nt: TGCGCCAGCAGCCTCCGGGCACTAGCGGTTAATGAGCAGTTCTTC

d_gene: TRBD1
v_gene: TRBV29-1
abundance: -
j_gene: TRBJ1-5
CDR3aa: CSVGDRDSRSNQPQHF
CDR3nt: TGCAGCGTTGGGGACAGGGACTCACGTAGCAATCAGCCCCAGCATTTT

d_gene: -
v_gene: TRBV20-1
abundance: -
j_gene: TRBJ2-4
CDR3aa: CSARPERRSQNIQYF
CDR3nt: TGCAGTGCTAGACCGGAGAGGCGCAGCCAAAACATTCAGTACTTC

d_gene: -
v_gene: TRBV3-1
abundance: -
j_gene: TRBJ2-3
CDR3aa: CASSQDLGAGTDTQYF
CDR3nt: TGTGCCAGCAGCCAAGATCTTGGAGCGGGCACAGATACGCAGTATTTT

d_gene: TRBD1
v_gene: TRBV7-2
abundance: -
j_gene: TRBJ2-1
CDR3aa: CASSSRQGAGEQFF
CDR3nt: TGTGCCAGCAGCTCGCGACAGGGGGCAGGTGAGCAGTTCTTC

d_gene: -
v_gene: TRBV7-7
abundance: -
j_gene: TRBJ1-6
CDR3aa: CASSLEVGSPLHF
CDR3nt: TGTGCCAGCAGCTTAGAAGTCGGATCACCCCTCCACTTT

d_gene: TRBD2
v_gene: TRBV5-1
abundance: -
j_gene: TRBJ2-7
CDR3aa: CASSLEGGRGYEQYF
CDR3nt: TGCGCCAGCAGCTTGGAGGGCGGGAGAGGTTACGAGCAGTACTTC

d_gene: TRBD2
v_gene: TRBV5-1
abundance: -
j_gene: TRBJ2-3
CDR3aa: CASSLVGTSGSNTQYF
CDR3nt: TGCGCCAGCAGCTTGGTTGGGACTAGCGGGAGTAATACGCAGTATTTT

d_gene: TRBD2
v_gene: TRBV29-1
abundance: -
j_gene: TRBJ2-5
CDR3aa: CSAEGSGGFGETQYF
CDR3nt: TGCAGCGCGGAGGGGAGCGGGGGGTTTGGGGAGACCCAGTACTTC

d_gene: -
v_gene: TRBV7-8
abundance: -
j_gene: TRBJ2-1
CDR3aa: CASSLDRGLGNEQFF
CDR3nt: TGTGCCAGCAGCTTAGACCGTGGACTCGGCAATGAGCAGTTCTTC

d_gene: TRBD2
v_gene: TRBV5-1
abundance: once
j_gene: TRBJ2-2
CDR3aa: CASSRYSGSTGELFF
CDR3nt: TGCGCCAGCAGCCGTTATAGCGGGAGCACCGGGGAGCTGTTTTTT

d_gene: -
v_gene: TRBV4-1
abundance: -
j_gene: TRBJ2-1
CDR3aa: CASSLTQRGEEQFF
CDR3nt: TGCGCCAGCAGTCTCACTCAGAGGGGGGAAGAGCAGTTCTTC

d_gene: -
v_gene: TRBV7-9
abundance: -
j_gene: TRBJ2-5
CDR3aa: CASSTPREWEETQYF
CDR3nt: TGTGCCAGCAGCACTCCGAGGGAATGGGAAGAGACCCAGTACTTC

d_gene: TRBD1
v_gene: TRBV20-1
abundance: -
j_gene: TRBJ1-2
CDR3aa: CSAAGTVAGYTF
CDR3nt: TGCAGTGCAGCCGGGACAGTGGCTGGCTACACCTTC

d_gene: TRBD1
v_gene: TRBV7-8
abundance: -
j_gene: TRBJ1-1
CDR3aa: CASSLSVGTVNTEAFF
CDR3nt: TGTGCCAGCAGCTTATCTGTTGGGACAGTGAACACTGAAGCTTTCTTT

d_gene: -
v_gene: TRBV12-3/TRBV12-4
abundance: -
j_gene: TRBJ1-2
CDR3aa: CASSLGRTYYGYTF
CDR3nt: TGTGCCAGCAGTTTAGGGCGGACCTACTATGGCTACACCTTC

d_gene: -
v_gene: TRBV28
abundance: -
j_gene: TRBJ1-1
CDR3aa: CASSLNHGGLGTSEAFF
CDR3nt: TGTGCCAGCAGTTTGAACCACGGGGGGTTAGGGACGTCTGAAGCTTTCTTT

d_gene: TRBD1
v_gene: TRBV4-2
abundance: -
j_gene: TRBJ1-2
CDR3aa: CASSQGQKNYGYTF
CDR3nt: TGTGCCAGCAGCCAGGGACAGAAAAACTATGGCTACACCTTC

d_gene: TRBD1
v_gene: TRBV7-2
abundance: -
j_gene: TRBJ1-5
CDR3aa: CASSQQGKNQPQHF
CDR3nt: TGTGCCAGCAGCCAACAGGGGAAGAATCAGCCCCAGCATTTT

d_gene: -
v_gene: TRBV12-2
abundance: -
j_gene: TRBJ2-5
CDR3aa: CASRMTLAPNTHQETQYF
CDR3nt: TGTGCAAGTCGCATGACGTTAGCGCCCAATACCCACCAAGAGACCCAGTACTTC